The rows below give T cell receptor beta chains drawn from one sample of a study of blood T cell repertoires in COVID-19. Repertoires were generated with immunoSEQ multiplex PCR, while TCRdb's copy carries only in-frame clones and drops some. The table has 150,000 to 200,000 clones, roughly four fifths seen once. The sample was PBMCs or T cells enriched from blood (not recorded which). The receptors were gathered from a man aged 50 to 60 who had recovered from COVID-19. Each CDR3 is given with its conserved first and last residue. The D gene is left open where the match is weak. Expanded clones are given a class, and other clones once, few, many or no size at all.

>TRBJ1-1|.|TRBV6-5|.
CASSYSGGRTEAFF
TGTGCCAGCAGTTACTCGGGCGGGCGTACTGAAGCTTTCTTT
>TRBJ1-1|TRBD1|TRBV7-3|once
CASSLMGQGVLNTEAFF
TGTGCCAGCAGCTTAATGGGACAGGGAGTTTTGAACACTGAAGCTTTCTTT
>TRBJ2-3|.|TRBV30|.
CAWSVQDTSTDTQYF
TGTGCCTGGAGTGTACAGGACACTAGCACAGATACGCAGTATTTT
>TRBJ2-4|.|TRBV28|once
CASSPSDARGVAKNIQYF
TGTGCCAGCAGCCCCTCCGACGCCAGGGGAGTAGCCAAAAACATTCAGTACTTC
>TRBJ1-4|.|TRBV14|once
CASSQDLREKLFF
TGTGCCAGCAGCCAAGATTTACGGGAAAAACTGTTTTTT
>TRBJ1-5|.|TRBV4-2|.
CASSQDSQNLLQPQHF
TGTGCCAGCAGCCAAGATTCACAGAATCTTTTGCAGCCCCAGCATTTT
>TRBJ2-1|.|TRBV7-9|once
CASSLALAGDEQFF
TGTGCCAGCAGCTTAGCACTAGCTGGCGATGAGCAGTTCTTC
>TRBJ1-2|.|TRBV14|.
CASSLGQNYGYTF
TGTGCCAGCAGCCTTGGACAGAACTATGGCTACACCTTC
>TRBJ2-4|TRBD1|TRBV30|.
CASADRGNIQYF
TGTGCCTCCGCGGACAGGGGAAACATTCAGTACTTC
>TRBJ2-2|TRBD2|TRBV4-1|.
CASSPAGGGVTGELFF
TGCGCCAGCAGCCCAGCGGGGGGAGGGGTCACCGGGGAGCTGTTTTTT
>TRBJ1-1|.|TRBV7-9|.
CASSLLQVTEAFF
TGTGCCAGCAGCTTATTACAGGTGACTGAAGCTTTCTTT
>TRBJ2-2|.|TRBV5-1|.
CASSSRLNTGELFF
TGCGCCAGCAGCTCCCGGTTGAACACCGGGGAGCTGTTTTTT
>TRBJ1-5|.|TRBV2|.
CASRGGQGKTQPQHF
TGTGCCAGCAGGGGGGGGCAGGGAAAGACTCAGCCCCAGCATTTT
>TRBJ2-3|TRBD2|TRBV27|once
CASRRTSGREYF
TGTGCCAGCAGACGGACTAGCGGGAGGGAGTATTTT
>TRBJ2-7|TRBD2|TRBV5-1|.
CASSSGVSSGNYEQYF
TGCGCCAGCAGCTCTGGGGTGTCTAGCGGGAACTACGAGCAGTACTTC
>TRBJ2-1|.|TRBV9|.
CASSVGRVHHNEQFF
TGTGCCAGCAGCGTAGGCAGGGTCCATCACAATGAGCAGTTCTTC
>TRBJ1-4|TRBD1|TRBV19|.
CASSATGGGNEKLFF
TGTGCCAGTAGTGCTACAGGGGGAGGTAATGAAAAACTGTTTTTT
>TRBJ2-1|TRBD2|TRBV5-1|.
CASSLSGGGGYNEQFF
TGCGCCAGCAGCCTTAGTGGTGGCGGGGGCTACAATGAGCAGTTCTTC
>TRBJ2-3|.|TRBV5-1|.
CASSRSGQLDTQYF
TGCGCCAGCAGCCGCAGCGGGCAGCTGGATACGCAGTATTTT
>TRBJ1-4|TRBD1|TRBV28|.
CASSFMSGTDIWKLFF
TGTGCCAGCAGTTTTATGTCGGGGACAGATATATGGAAACTGTTTTTT
>TRBJ1-1|TRBD1|TRBV12-3/TRBV12-4|.
CASSETGRTEAFF
TGTGCCAGCAGCGAGACAGGGCGTACTGAAGCTTTCTTT
>TRBJ2-3|TRBD2|TRBV4-2|.
CASSQGAGVGTDTQYF
TGTGCCAGCAGCCAAGGGGCGGGGGTCGGCACAGATACGCAGTATTTT
>TRBJ1-1|.|TRBV4-1|.
CASSQLRTGGTEAFF
TGCGCCAGCAGCCAACTTAGGACGGGGGGCACTGAAGCTTTCTTT
>TRBJ1-5|TRBD1|TRBV7-3|.
CASSWDRAQPQHF
TGTGCCAGCAGTTGGGACAGAGCTCAGCCCCAGCATTTT
>TRBJ1-1|.|TRBV9|.
CASSVRGGTEAFF
TGTGCCAGCAGCGTACGGGGTGGCACTGAAGCTTTCTTT
>TRBJ2-7|.|TRBV6-5|.
CASSRQSSGYEQYF
TGTGCCAGCAGCCGACAATCCAGTGGCTACGAGCAGTACTTC
>TRBJ2-3|.|TRBV7-9|.
CASSPTGGPRTQYF
TGTGCCAGCAGCCCAACTGGAGGCCCAAGGACGCAGTATTTT
>TRBJ2-1|TRBD2|TRBV28|.
CASRAEDSSGSVEQFF
TGTGCCAGCAGAGCCGAAGACTCTAGCGGCTCGGTGGAGCAGTTCTTC
>TRBJ2-5|TRBD2|TRBV19|.
CASSAGLAGAKEWETQYF
TGTGCCAGTAGCGCCGGACTAGCGGGAGCCAAGGAGTGGGAGACCCAGTACTTC